This TCR beta chain appears in the sequencing data of a study of blood T cells in healthy people across ages. Across the whole study: Per two T cells, template switching captured roughly one barcoded beta molecule. Broader study findings: Getting older went along with TCR beta diversity per million T cells dropping roughly linearly. Expanded clonotype changes were possibly confounded by unknown donor CMV status.

Healthy Caucasian individuals from Russia aged about 6 to 90 were enrolled as donors. The authors ran a second PCR of about 7 to 11 cycles using a sample-barcoded 5' primer and a J-beta primer mix. One entry per CDR3 protein results from TCRdb running MiXCR on the 5' RACE reads. The sample lists 600,000 or so distinct CDR3 sequences; about 30% were seen once. The CDR3 extends over 13 amino acids. V was pared by 6 bases and J by 4 bases, with 14 bases between. Germline assignment: CDR1 SQVTM and CDR2 ANQGSEA. This clonotype came up many times. Its antigen is unknown. This TCR was recovered from an elderly woman in good health. Source material: blood. The V and J genes are TRBV29-1 and TRBJ2-3; D possibly corresponds to TRBD2 (5 bases). The CDR3 loop is CSVRPGIADTQYF. CDR3 in DNA: TGCAGCGTGCGACCGGGGATCGCAGATACGCAGTATTTT.